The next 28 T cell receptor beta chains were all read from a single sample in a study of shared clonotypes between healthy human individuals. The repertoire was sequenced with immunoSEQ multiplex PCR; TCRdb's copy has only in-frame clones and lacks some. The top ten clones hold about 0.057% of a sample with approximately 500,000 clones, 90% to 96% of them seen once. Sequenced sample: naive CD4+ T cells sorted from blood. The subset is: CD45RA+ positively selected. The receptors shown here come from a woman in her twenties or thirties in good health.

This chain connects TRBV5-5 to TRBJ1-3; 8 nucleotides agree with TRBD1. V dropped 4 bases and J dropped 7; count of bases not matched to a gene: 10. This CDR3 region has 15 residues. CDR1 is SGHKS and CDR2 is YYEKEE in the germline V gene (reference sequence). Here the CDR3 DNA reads TGTGCCAGCAGCCAAGCGACAGGGGTAGTCAACACCATATATTTT. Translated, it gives CASSQATGVVNTIYF. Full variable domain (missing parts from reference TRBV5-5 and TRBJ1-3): DAGVTQSPTHLIKTRGQQVTLRCSPISGHKSVSWYQQVLGQGPQFIFQYYEKEERGRGNFPDRFSARQFPNYSSELNVNALLLGDSALYLCASSQATGVVNTIYFGEGSWLTVV.

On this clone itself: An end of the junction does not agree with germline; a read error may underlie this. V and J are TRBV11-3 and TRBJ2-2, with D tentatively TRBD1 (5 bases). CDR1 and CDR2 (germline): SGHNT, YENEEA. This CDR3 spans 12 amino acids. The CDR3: CASSFPLDGAVF. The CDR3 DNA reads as TGTGCCAGCAGCTTTCCCCTAGATGGGGCCGTTTTT.

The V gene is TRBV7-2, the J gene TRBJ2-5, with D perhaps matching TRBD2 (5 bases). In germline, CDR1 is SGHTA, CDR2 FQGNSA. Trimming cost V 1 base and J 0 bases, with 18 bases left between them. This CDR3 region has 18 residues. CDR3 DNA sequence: TGTGCCAGCAGCTTAGGATTAGGTCGCGGGCCGCACCAAGAGACCCAGTACTTC. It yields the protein CASSLGLGRGPHQETQYF.

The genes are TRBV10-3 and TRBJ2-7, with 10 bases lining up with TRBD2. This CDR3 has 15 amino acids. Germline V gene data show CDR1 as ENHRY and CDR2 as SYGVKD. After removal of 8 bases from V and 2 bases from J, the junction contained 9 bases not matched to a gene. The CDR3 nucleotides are TGTGCCATCCGGCCGAGTAGCGGGAGGACCTACGAGCAGTACTTC. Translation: CAIRPSSGRTYEQYF.

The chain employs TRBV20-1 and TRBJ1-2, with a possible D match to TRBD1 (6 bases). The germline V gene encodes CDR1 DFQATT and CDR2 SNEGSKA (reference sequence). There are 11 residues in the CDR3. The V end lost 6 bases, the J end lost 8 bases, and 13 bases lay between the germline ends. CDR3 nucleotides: TGCAGTGCGGGGGGGGCATTGGGCTACACCTTC. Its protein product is CSAGGALGYTF.

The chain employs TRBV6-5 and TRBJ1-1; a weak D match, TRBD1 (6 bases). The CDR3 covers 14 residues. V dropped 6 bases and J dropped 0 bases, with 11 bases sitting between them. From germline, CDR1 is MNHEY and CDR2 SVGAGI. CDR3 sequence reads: CASREQGMNTEAFF. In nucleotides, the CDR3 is TGTGCCAGCAGAGAACAGGGCATGAACACTGAAGCTTTCTTT.

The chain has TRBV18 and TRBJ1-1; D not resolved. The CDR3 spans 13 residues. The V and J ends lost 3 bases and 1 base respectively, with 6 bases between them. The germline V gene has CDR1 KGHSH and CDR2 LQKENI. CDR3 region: CASSPKQNTEAFF. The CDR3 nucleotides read TGTGCCAGCTCACCTAAACAGAACACTGAAGCTTTCTTT.

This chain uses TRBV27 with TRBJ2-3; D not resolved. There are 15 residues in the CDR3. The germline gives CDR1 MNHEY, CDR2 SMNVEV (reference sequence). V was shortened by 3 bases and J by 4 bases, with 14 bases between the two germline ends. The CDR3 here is CASSFYPLLADTQYF. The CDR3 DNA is TGTGCCAGCAGTTTCTATCCATTACTGGCAGATACGCAGTATTTT.

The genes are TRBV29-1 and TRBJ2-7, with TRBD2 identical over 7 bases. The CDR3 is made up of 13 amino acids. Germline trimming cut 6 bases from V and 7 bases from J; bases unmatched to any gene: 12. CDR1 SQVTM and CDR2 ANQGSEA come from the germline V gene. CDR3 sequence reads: CSVLRGLDREQYF. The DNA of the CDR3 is TGCAGCGTCCTTCGTGGACTAGACCGAGAGCAGTACTTC.

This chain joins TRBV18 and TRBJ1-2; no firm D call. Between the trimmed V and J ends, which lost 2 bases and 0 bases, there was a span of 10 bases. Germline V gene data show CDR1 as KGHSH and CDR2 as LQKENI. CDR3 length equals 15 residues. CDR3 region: CASSPTGNTNYGYTF. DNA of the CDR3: TGTGCCAGCTCACCAACCGGCAATACTAACTATGGCTACACCTTC.

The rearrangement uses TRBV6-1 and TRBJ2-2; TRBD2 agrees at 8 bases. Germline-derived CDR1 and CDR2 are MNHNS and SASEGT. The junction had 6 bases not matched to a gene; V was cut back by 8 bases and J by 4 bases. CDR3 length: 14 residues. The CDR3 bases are TGTGCCAGCTTTGTGCTAGCGGGCACCGGGGAGCTGTTTTTT. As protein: CASFVLAGTGELFF.

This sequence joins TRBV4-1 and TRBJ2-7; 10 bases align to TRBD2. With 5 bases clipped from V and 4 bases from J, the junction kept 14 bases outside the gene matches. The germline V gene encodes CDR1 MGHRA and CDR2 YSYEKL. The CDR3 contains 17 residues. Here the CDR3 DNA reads TGCGCCAGCAGCGTACTACTAGCGGGGTACCCAGAATACGAGCAGTACTTC. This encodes CASSVLLAGYPEYEQYF.

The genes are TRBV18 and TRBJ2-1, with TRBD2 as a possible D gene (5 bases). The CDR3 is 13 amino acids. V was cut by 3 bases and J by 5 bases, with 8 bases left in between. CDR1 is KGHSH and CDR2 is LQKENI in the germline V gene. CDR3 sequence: CASSPGLDNEQFF. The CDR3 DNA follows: TGTGCCAGCTCACCCGGACTCGACAATGAGCAGTTCTTC.

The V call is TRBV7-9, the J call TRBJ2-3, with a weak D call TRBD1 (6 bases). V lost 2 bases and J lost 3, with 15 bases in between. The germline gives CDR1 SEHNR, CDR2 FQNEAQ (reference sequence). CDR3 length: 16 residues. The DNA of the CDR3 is TGTGCCAGCAGCTTAAATATGGGAAGGGGGACAGATACGCAGTATTTT. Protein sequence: CASSLNMGRGTDTQYF.

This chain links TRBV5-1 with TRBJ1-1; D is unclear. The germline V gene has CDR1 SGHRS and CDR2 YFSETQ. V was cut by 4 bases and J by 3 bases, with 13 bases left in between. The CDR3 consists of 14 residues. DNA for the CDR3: TGCGCCAGCAGCCCAAACGGGGTTTACACTGAAGCTTTCTTT. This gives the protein CASSPNGVYTEAFF.

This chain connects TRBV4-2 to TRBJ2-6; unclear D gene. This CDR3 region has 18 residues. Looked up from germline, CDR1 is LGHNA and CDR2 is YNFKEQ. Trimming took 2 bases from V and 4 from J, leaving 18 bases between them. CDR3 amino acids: CASSQLGSARTGANVLTF. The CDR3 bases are TGTGCCAGCAGCCAACTCGGCAGTGCGCGGACCGGGGCCAACGTCCTGACTTTC.

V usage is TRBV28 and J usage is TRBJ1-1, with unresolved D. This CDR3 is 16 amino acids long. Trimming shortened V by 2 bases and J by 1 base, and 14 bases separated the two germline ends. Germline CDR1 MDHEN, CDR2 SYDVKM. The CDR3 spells CASSLDVTVGNTEAFF. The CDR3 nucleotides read TGTGCCAGCAGTTTAGATGTCACGGTCGGGAACACTGAAGCTTTCTTT.

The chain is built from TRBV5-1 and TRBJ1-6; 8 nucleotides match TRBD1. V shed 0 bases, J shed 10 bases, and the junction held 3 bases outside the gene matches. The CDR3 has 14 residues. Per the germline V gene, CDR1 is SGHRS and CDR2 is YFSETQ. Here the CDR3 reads CASSLGQGRSPLHF. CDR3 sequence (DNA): TGCGCCAGCAGCTTGGGACAGGGGCGATCACCCCTCCACTTT.

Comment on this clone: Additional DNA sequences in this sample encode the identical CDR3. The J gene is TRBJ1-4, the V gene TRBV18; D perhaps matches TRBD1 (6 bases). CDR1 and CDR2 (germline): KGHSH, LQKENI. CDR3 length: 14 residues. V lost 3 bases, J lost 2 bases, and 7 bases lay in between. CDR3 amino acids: CASSPQGTNEKLFF. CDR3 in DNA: TGTGCCAGCTCACCCCAGGGGACTAATGAAAAACTGTTTTTT. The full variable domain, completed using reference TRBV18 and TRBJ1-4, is NAGVMQNPRHLVRRRGQEARLRCSPMKGHSHVYWYRQLPEEGLKFMVYLQKENIIDESGMPKERFSAEFPKEGPSILRIQQVVRGDSAAYFCASSPQGTNEKLFFGSGTQLSVL.

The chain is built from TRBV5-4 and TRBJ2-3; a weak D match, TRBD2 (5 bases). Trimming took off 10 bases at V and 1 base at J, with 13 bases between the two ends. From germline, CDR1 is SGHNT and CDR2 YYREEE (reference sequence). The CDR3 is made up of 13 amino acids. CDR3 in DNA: TGTGCCGGCGGACTGGCGGGCACAGATACGCAGTATTTT. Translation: CAGGLAGTDTQYF.

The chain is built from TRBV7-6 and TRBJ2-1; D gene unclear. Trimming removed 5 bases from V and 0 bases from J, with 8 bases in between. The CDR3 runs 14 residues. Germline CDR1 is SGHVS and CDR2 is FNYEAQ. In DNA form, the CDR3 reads TGTGCCAGCAGCCCTAGAGACTCCTACAATGAGCAGTTCTTC. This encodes CASSPRDSYNEQFF.

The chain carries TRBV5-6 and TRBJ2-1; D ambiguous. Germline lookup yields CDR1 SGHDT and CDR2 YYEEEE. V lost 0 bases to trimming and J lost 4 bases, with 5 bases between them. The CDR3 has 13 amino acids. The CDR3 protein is CASSLVLYNEQFF. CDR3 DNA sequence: TGTGCCAGCAGCTTGGTACTTTACAATGAGCAGTTCTTC.

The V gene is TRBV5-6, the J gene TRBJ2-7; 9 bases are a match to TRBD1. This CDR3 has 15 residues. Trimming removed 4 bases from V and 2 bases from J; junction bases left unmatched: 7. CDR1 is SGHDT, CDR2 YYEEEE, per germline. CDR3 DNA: TGTGCCAGCAGCCCGACAGGGGGATTGACCTACGAGCAGTACTTC. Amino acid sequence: CASSPTGGLTYEQYF.

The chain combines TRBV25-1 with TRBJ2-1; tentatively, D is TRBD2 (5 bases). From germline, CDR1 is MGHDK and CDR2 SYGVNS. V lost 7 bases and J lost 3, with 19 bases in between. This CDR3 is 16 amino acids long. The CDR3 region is CASKRTYGIGYNEQFF. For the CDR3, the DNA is TGTGCCAGCAAGAGGACGTACGGGATCGGCTACAATGAGCAGTTCTTC.

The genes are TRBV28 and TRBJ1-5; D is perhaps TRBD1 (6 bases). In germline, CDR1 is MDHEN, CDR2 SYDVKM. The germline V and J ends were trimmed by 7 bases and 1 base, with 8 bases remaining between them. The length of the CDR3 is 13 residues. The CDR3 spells CASIGQSNQPQHF. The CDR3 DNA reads TGTGCCAGCATCGGACAGAGCAATCAGCCCCAGCATTTT.

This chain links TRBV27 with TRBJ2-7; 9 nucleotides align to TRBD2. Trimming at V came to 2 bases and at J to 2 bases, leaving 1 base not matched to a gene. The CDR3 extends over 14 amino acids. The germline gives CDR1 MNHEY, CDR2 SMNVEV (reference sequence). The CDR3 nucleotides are TGTGCCAGCAGTTTACTAGCGGGGACCTACGAGCAGTACTTC. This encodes CASSLLAGTYEQYF.

CDR3 DNA: TGTGCCAGCAGCCCCGGGGGGGCTAGCGACTACTACGAGCAGTACTTC. Translated, it gives CASSPGGASDYYEQYF. The chain carries TRBV21-1 and TRBJ2-5; the D call TRBD2 from the table was never checked on the DNA. Gene TRBJ2-7 matches the end of the DNA better, so the J call may be wrong. TRBV21-1 represents a pseudogene. The CDR3 extends over 16 amino acids.

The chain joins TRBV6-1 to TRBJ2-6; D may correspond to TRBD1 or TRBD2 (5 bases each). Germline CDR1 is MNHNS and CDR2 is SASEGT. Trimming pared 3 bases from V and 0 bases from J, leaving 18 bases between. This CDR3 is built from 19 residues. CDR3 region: CASSESRGRAISGANVLTF. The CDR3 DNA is TGTGCCAGCAGTGAGTCCCGGGGCAGGGCCATCTCTGGGGCCAACGTCCTGACTTTC.